This T cell receptor (beta chain) was obtained from a study of multiple sclerosis patients with progressive multifocal leukoencephalopathy. This CDR3 comprises 14 residues. V lost 2 bases, J lost 6 bases, and 13 bases lay in between. Per the germline V gene, CDR1 is SGHDN and CDR2 is FVKESK. Regarding time point: before natalizumab initiation. Libraries were prepared by immunoSEQ multiplex PCR; TCRdb keeps only in-frame clonotypes and omits some of them. The sample has roughly 28,000 clones; around 89% are singletons. The sample holds one count of this clone. The chain employs TRBV14 and TRBJ1-1, with D perhaps TRBD1 (5 bases). This sequence originates from a human donor with multiple sclerosis. The sequenced sample was PBMCs. The CDR3 is CASSQIGASSEAFF. The CDR3 DNA is TGTGCCAGCAGCCAAATAGGGGCGTCTTCTGAAGCTTTCTTT. Filled out from reference TRBV14 and TRBJ1-1, the complete variable domain reads EAGVTQFPSHSVIEKGQTVTLRCDPISGHDNLYWYRRVMGKEIKFLLHFVKESKQDESGMPNNRFLAERTGGTYSTLKVQPAELEDSGVYFCASSQIGASSEAFFGQGTRLTVV.